This record covers a single T cell receptor beta chain. Its antigen is still unknown. Treatment indicated: 10-day PBMC culture with coronavirus spike peptide pools or control peptides (ViraFEST assay). Half-medium changes with fresh IL-2 medium occurred on days 3 and 7. The sample is drawn from a study of vaccination and CD4 T cells after COVID-19. As for the study in general: Recovered patients in the cohort numbered six men and four women, two of them Hispanic.

CD4+ T cells that had been cultured provided DNA sequenced with the Oncomine TCR Beta short-read assay. From the PCR reads, TCRdb called clonotypes with MiXCR, one entry per CDR3 protein. The profile shows about 14,000 distinct CDR3 sequences, 40% of them singletons. Whole-study findings and limits: The median proportion of reactive clones detected only post-vaccination in convalescent patients was approximately 87%.

The CDR3 runs 12 residues. Trimming removed 3 bases at V and 8 bases at J, with 10 bases between. Germline V lookup: CDR1 MGHDK, CDR2 SYGVNS. This clonotype originated in a human donor who had recovered from COVID-19. Sequencing input: CD4+ T cells from blood, cultured in vitro. The V and J genes are TRBV25-1 and TRBJ1-2, with D uncertain. DNA for the CDR3: TGTGCCAGCAGTGATCCAGTTGCAGGCTACACCTTC. This translates into CASSDPVAGYTF.